The clone carrying this T cell receptor (beta chain) was detected only once. The antigen remains unidentified. Primers for the PCR totalled 60 Vbeta and 13 Jbeta. TCRdb's table, derived via immunoSEQ multiplex PCR, lists solely in-frame clones and lacks some. The sample has nearly 95,000 clones; roughly three quarters are singletons. The V segment lost 4 bases and the J segment 1 base; nucleotides outside the gene matches: 5. The germline V gene encodes CDR1 WNHNN and CDR2 SYGVQD (reference sequence). The CDR3 length is 17 residues. The data belong to a study of cytomegalovirus exposure and HLA in healthy donors. General observations from the study: Further analysis, carried out later, found HLA-associated TCR beta chains more clonally expanded than equally common other chains. Trimming of TCR beta V- and J-genes showed a link, identified in a later analysis, to a missense DCLRE1C variant.

This receptor was obtained from a woman in her 40s in good health and CMV-seronegative. J is TRBJ1-6 and V is TRBV10-1; 9 positions match TRBD1. The sample was PBMCs. The CDR3 region has the DNA TGCGCCAGCAGTGTACGACAGGGGGGTTCCTATAATTCACCCCTCCACTTT. Translation: CASSVRQGGSYNSPLHF.